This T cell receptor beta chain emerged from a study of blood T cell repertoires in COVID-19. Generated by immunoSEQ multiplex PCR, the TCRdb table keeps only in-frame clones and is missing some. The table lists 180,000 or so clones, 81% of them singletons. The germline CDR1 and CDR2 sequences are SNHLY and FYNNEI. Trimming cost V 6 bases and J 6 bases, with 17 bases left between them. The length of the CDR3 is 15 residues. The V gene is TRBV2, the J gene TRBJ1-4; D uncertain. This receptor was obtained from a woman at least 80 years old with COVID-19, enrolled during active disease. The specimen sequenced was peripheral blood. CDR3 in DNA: TGTGCCAGCAGCCCGAAGGACCGGGGTTATGAAAAACTGTTTTTT. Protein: CASSPKDRGYEKLFF.